The TCR beta chain under discussion was sequenced for a study of vaccination effects on CD4 cells after COVID-19. CDR1 is SGHNT, CDR2 YYREEE, per germline (reference sequence). V was clipped by 2 bases and J by 4 bases; unmatched bases: 2. The CDR3 consists of 13 residues. Clones were read by immunoSEQ multiplex PCR, and TCRdb kept only the in-frame ones, dropping some. The sample includes roughly 26,000 clones, about four fifths of them seen just once. Ahead of sequencing, the ViraFEST assay grew antigen-specific CD4+ T cells using viral peptide pools. CD4+ T cells were isolated after less than 12 days of culture. PCR confirmed that the person was infected with SARS-CoV-2 between March and December 2020. In this sample, this clone turned up a few times. What it binds is not known.

This receptor was taken from a human donor who had a prior SARS-CoV-2 infection. The chain has TRBV5-4 and TRBJ2-7; TRBD2 matches 8 bases. This material consisted of CD4+ T cells from PBMCs cultured with HCoV-NL63 spike peptides, taken before COVID-19 vaccination. In DNA form, the CDR3 reads TGTGCCAGCAGCTTAGCGGGAGTATACGAGCAGTACTTC. Protein: CASSLAGVYEQYF.